This TCR beta chain emerged from a study of T-cell memory formation after mild COVID-19. Study background: The study found TCR clusters largely donor specific.

Remarks on this clonotype: Its matching antigen is unknown.

The TCR alpha and TCR beta cDNA libraries, bearing sample barcodes and UMIs, were generated by 5'RACE using constant-segment primers. TCRdb itself ran the 5' RACE reads through MiXCR, one entry per CDR3 protein. Found here are approximately 88,000 distinct CDR3 sequences, around a quarter of them singletons; the top ten hold over 40%. V dropped 2 bases and J dropped 3; count of bases not matched to a gene: 2. The CDR3 covers 15 residues. Study observations and caveats: Contracting clones from day 15 to 85 showed balanced CD4/CD8; later expanders favored CD4+.

V is TRBV12-3 or TRBV12-4 and J is TRBJ2-1, with 9 bases aligning to TRBD2. The sequenced material came from PBMCs or a T cell subset sorted from them (not recorded which). The receptor comes from a man between 18 and 35 years old who had mild COVID-19 (a few samples of this study predate the infection). Cell type and time point are not known. CDR3 bases: TGTGCCAGCAGTTTATCTAGCGGGGTCTACAATGAGCAGTTCTTC. Translation gives CASSLSSGVYNEQFF.